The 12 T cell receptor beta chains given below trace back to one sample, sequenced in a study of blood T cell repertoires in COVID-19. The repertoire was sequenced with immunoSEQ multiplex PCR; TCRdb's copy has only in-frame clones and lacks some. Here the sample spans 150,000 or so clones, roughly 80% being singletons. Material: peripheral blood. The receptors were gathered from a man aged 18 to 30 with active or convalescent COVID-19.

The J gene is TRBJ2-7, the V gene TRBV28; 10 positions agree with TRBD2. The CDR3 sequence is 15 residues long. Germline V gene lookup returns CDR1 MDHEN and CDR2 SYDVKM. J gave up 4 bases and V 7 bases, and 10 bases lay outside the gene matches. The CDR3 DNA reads TGTGCCAGCAACGACCCGCTAGCGGGAGTTTACGAGCAGTACTTC. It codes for CASNDPLAGVYEQYF.

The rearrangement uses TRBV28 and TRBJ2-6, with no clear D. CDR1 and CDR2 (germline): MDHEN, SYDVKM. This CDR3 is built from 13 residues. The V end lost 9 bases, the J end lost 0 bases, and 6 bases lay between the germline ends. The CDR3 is CASMSSGANVLTF. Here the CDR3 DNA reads TGTGCCAGTATGAGCTCTGGGGCCAACGTCCTGACTTTC.

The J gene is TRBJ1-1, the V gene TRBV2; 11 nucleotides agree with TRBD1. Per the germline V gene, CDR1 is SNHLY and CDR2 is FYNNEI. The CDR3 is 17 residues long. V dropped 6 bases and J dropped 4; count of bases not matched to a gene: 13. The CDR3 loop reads CASSANHPGTGGTEAFF. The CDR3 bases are TGTGCCAGCAGCGCTAACCACCCTGGGACAGGGGGCACTGAAGCTTTCTTT.

CDR3 nucleotide sequence: TGTGCCAGCTCACCAGGGACAGGGCGGTCTAATGAAAAACTGTTTTTT. Its translation is CASSPGTGRSNEKLFF. The V and J genes are TRBV18 and TRBJ1-4, with 9 bases fitting TRBD1. Germline assignment: CDR1 KGHSH and CDR2 LQKENI. The CDR3 is 16 residues long. V shed 2 bases and J 3 bases; nucleotides not matched to a gene: 4.

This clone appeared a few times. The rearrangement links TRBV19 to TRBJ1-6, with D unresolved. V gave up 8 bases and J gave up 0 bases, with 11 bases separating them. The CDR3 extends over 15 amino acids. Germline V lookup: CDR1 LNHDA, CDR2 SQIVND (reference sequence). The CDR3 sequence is CASRGSSSYNSPLHF. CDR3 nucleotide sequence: TGTGCCAGTCGAGGGTCTAGCTCCTATAATTCACCCCTCCACTTT.

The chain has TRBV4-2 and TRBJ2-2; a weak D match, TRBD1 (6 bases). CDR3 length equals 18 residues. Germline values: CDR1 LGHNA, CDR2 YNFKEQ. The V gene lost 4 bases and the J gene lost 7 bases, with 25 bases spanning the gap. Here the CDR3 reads CASSPWGQGKDVGGELFF. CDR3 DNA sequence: TGTGCCAGCAGCCCCTGGGGGCAGGGTAAAGATGTAGGCGGGGAGCTGTTTTTT.

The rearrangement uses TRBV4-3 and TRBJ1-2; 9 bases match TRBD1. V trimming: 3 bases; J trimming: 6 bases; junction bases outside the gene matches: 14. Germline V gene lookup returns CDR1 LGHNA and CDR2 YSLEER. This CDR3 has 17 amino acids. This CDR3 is CASSHSLGTGNRDGYTF. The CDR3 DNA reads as TGCGCCAGCAGCCACTCCCTGGGGACAGGGAATAGAGATGGCTACACCTTC.

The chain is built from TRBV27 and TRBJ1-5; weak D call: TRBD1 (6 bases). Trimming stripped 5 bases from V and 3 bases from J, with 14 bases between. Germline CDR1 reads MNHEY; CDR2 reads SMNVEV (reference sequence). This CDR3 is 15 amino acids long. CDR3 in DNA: TGTGCCAGCAGTCCAAACGACAGGTCCAATCAGCCCCAGCATTTT. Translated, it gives CASSPNDRSNQPQHF.

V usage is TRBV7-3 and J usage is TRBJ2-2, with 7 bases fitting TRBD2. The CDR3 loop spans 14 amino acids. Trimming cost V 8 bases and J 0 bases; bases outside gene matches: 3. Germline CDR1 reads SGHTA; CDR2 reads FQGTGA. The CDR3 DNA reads TGTGCCAGCTCTAGCGGCCCGAACACCGGGGAGCTGTTTTTT. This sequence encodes CASSSGPNTGELFF.

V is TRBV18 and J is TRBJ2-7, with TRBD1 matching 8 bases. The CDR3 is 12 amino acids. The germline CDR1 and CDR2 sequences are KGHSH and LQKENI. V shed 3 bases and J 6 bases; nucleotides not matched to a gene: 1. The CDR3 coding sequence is TGTGCCAGCTCACCCGACAGGGGCGAGCAGTACTTC. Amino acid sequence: CASSPDRGEQYF.

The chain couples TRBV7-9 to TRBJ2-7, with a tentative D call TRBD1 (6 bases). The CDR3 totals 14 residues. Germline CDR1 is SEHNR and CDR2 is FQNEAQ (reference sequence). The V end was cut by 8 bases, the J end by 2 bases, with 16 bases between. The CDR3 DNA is TGTGCCAGCTCCGTGTGGGACAATCCCTACGAGCAGTACTTC. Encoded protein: CASSVWDNPYEQYF.

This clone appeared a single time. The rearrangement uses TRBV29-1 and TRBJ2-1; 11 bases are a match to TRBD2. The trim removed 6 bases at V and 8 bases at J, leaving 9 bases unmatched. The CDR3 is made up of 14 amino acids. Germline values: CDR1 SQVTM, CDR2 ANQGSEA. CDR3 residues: CSVTSGIPSDEQFF. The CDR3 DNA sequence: TGCAGCGTGACTAGCGGGATCCCCAGTGATGAGCAGTTCTTC.